The rows below give T cell receptor beta chains drawn from one sample of a study of T cell responses to AZD1222 COVID-19 vaccine. The repertoire was sequenced with immunoSEQ multiplex PCR; TCRdb's copy has only in-frame clones and lacks some. The repertoire includes 130,000 or so clones, over 85% of them detected once, and 0.7% to 1% sits in the top ten. Sequenced here: peripheral blood, sampled on day 0 of MenACWY control vaccination. The receptors were sampled from an adult in good health. Each CDR3 is given with its conserved first and last residue. The D gene is left open where the match is weak.

V gene,D gene,J gene,CDR3 protein
TRBV12-3/TRBV12-4,.,TRBJ1-2,CASRGAVTGYTF
TRBV6-5,.,TRBJ1-2,CASSKGYGYTF
TRBV19,TRBD1,TRBJ1-1,CASSIIGTGNTEAFF
TRBV6-2/TRBV6-3,.,TRBJ2-1,CASSPTSWNEQFF
TRBV19,.,TRBJ1-1,CASSPGLFQNTEAFF
TRBV5-6,.,TRBJ1-4,CASSPGPGEKLFF
TRBV19,.,TRBJ2-3,CASSPARQGGGDTQYF
TRBV10-3,TRBD1,TRBJ1-6,CAIRAGTGVNSPLHF
TRBV11-3,TRBD2,TRBJ2-1,CASSLFFAGEDNEQFF
TRBV7-9,TRBD1,TRBJ1-5,CASSPDRDSNQPQHF
TRBV28,.,TRBJ1-5,CASSPASGKYSNQPQHF
TRBV19,.,TRBJ1-5,CASSIRSGNQPQHF
TRBV19,TRBD1,TRBJ2-5,CASKGTRTGERETQYF
TRBV3-1/TRBV3-2,TRBD2,TRBJ2-2,CASSQDRSGAIPLYWKSGELFF